This T cell receptor (beta chain) was retrieved from a study of T-cell memory formation after mild COVID-19. This clonotype appeared a few times. The antigen remains undetermined. Germline V gene lookup returns CDR1 MNHEY and CDR2 SMNVEV (reference sequence). This CDR3 contains 15 residues. V lost 2 bases and J lost 8, with 17 bases in between. Whole-study results and caveats: Second-wave clones that peaked on day 37 lacked confirmed SARS-CoV-2 specificity. Most CD4+ clones that shrank were in CM and EM, while CD8+ ones turned up in EMRA.

TCRdb analysed the 5' RACE reads with MiXCR anew, one entry per CDR3 protein. This table holds under 450,000 distinct CDR3 sequences, around a fifth found once. This TCR derives from a man between 18 and 35 years old who had mild COVID-19 (a few samples of this study predate the infection). Cell type and time point are not known. This sequence joins TRBV27 and TRBJ2-3; D unresolved. Sequences were obtained from PBMCs or a T cell subset sorted from them (not recorded which). This CDR3 is CASSLTHSATGTQYF. CDR3 DNA: TGTGCCAGCAGTTTAACCCACTCCGCGACGGGTACGCAGTATTTT.